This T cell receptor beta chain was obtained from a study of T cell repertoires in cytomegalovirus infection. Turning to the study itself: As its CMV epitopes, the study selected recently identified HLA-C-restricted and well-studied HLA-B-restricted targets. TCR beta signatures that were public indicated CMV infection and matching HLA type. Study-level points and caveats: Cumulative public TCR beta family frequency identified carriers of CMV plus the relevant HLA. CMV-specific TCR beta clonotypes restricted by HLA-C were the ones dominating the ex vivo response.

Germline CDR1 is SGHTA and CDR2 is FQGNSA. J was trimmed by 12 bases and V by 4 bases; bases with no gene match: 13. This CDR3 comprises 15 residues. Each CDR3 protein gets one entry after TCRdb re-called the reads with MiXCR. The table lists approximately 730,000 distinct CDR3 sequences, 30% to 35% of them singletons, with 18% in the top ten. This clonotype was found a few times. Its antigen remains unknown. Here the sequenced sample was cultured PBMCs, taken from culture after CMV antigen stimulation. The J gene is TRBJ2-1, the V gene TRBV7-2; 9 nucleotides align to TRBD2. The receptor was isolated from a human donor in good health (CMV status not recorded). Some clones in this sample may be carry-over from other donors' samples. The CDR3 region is CASSSGGGTSSAQFF. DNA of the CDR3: TGTGCCAGCAGCTCCGGGGGGGGGACTAGCTCCGCGCAGTTCTTC.